These T cell receptor beta chains were read from a single sample in a study of T cell responses to AZD1222 COVID-19 vaccine. Only in-frame clones appear in the TCRdb table, and some are missing; sequencing was by immunoSEQ multiplex PCR. The data show about 99,000 clones, with approximately 89% seen just once and under 20% held by the top ten. The material sequenced was peripheral blood, taken on day 0 of AZD1222 vaccination. The receptors here all came from an adult in good health. Both conserved end residues are part of each CDR3. The order of the fields is D gene, V gene, J gene, clone size, CDR3 length, CDR3 protein, CDR3 DNA. D genes are given only for firm matches. Expanded clones are given a class, and other clones once, few, many or no size at all.

>TRBD1|TRBV5-1|TRBJ1-2|.|15
CASSLGTAQGYGYTF
TGCGCCAGCAGCCTAGGGACAGCCCAGGGCTATGGCTACACCTTC
>.|TRBV4-1|TRBJ2-5|.|17
CASSQVSQVPPRETQYF
TGCGCCAGCAGCCAAGTAAGCCAAGTCCCCCCCCGAGAGACCCAGTACTTC
>.|TRBV19|TRBJ2-2|.|15
CASSMSRSNTGELFF
TGTGCCAGTAGTATGTCCAGATCGAACACCGGGGAGCTGTTTTTT
>TRBD1|TRBV27|TRBJ1-1|.|11
CASRGQIEAFF
TGTGCCAGCAGGGGACAGATTGAAGCTTTCTTT
>TRBD1|TRBV12-3/TRBV12-4|TRBJ1-2|.|13
CASSLRGPYGYTF
TGTGCCAGCAGTTTAAGGGGGCCCTATGGCTACACCTTC
>.|TRBV5-4|TRBJ1-6|.|13
CASSSKSDSPLHF
TGTGCCAGCAGCTCTAAGTCGGATTCACCCCTCCACTTT
>TRBD1|TRBV13|TRBJ1-3|.|15
CASSSTGSSGNTIYF
TGTGCCAGCAGCTCGACAGGGTCCTCTGGAAACACCATATATTTT
>.|TRBV30|TRBJ1-1|.|12
CAWRPFGVEAFF
TGTGCCTGGAGGCCCTTCGGTGTTGAAGCTTTCTTT
>TRBD1|TRBV7-8|TRBJ2-2|.|13
CASSTHRGGELFF
TGTGCCAGCAGCACCCACAGGGGTGGGGAGCTGTTTTTT
>TRBD1|TRBV5-8|TRBJ2-3|.|16
CASSLEGTGVADTQYF
TGTGCCAGCAGCTTGGAGGGGACAGGGGTAGCAGATACGCAGTATTTT
>.|TRBV9|TRBJ2-2|.|12
CASSGISGELFF
TGTGCCAGCAGCGGTATTTCCGGGGAGCTGTTTTTT
>TRBD1|TRBV6-5|TRBJ1-2|.|16
CASSYSRGGTNYGYTF
TGTGCCAGCAGTTACTCGAGAGGGGGCACTAACTATGGCTACACCTTC
>TRBD1|TRBV14|TRBJ2-7|.|17
CASSQDPGRTGGNEQYF
TGTGCCAGCAGCCAAGACCCCGGGAGGACAGGGGGTAACGAGCAGTACTTC
>TRBD1|TRBV23-1|TRBJ2-7|few|17
CASSHTTGTGGSYEQYF
TGCGCCAGCAGTCACACAACCGGGACAGGGGGATCCTACGAGCAGTACTTC
>.|TRBV29-1|TRBJ2-4|.|14
CSVATPLAKNIQYF
TGCAGCGTTGCAACGCCACTAGCCAAAAACATTCAGTACTTC
>.|TRBV3-1/TRBV3-2|TRBJ1-5|.|15
CASSQDVTGGQPQHF
TGTGCCAGCAGCCAAGACGTAACTGGCGGACAGCCCCAGCATTTT
>.|TRBV14|TRBJ2-7|.|16
CASSRVHRGTIYEQYF
TGTGCCAGCAGCCGGGTTCACAGGGGGACTATATACGAGCAGTACTTC
>.|TRBV5-1|TRBJ1-2|.|14
CASSSARGAYGYTF
TGCGCCAGCAGCTCTGCCAGGGGTGCCTATGGCTACACCTTC
>.|TRBV5-5|TRBJ1-2|.|16
CASSTRTLIGDYGYTF
TGTGCCAGCAGCACACGGACTCTAATTGGAGACTATGGCTACACCTTC
>TRBD1|TRBV27|TRBJ1-5|.|16
CASSLSGGGGNQPQHF
TGTGCCAGCAGTTTGTCAGGGGGCGGTGGAAATCAGCCCCAGCATTTT
>.|TRBV6-5|TRBJ2-1|.|15
CASKEGGAARDEQFF
TGTGCCAGCAAAGAAGGCGGGGCCGCGCGGGATGAGCAGTTCTTC
>.|TRBV4-1|TRBJ1-5|.|15
CASSQRTVSNQPQHF
TGCGCCAGCAGCCAGAGGACAGTTAGCAATCAGCCCCAGCATTTT
>TRBD1|TRBV19|TRBJ2-7|.|14
CASSIGQGTYEQYF
TGTGCCAGTAGTATAGGACAGGGGACCTACGAGCAGTACTTC
>.|TRBV2|TRBJ1-5|few|15
CASSRQTNSNQPQHF
TGTGCCAGCAGTAGACAGACAAATAGCAATCAGCCCCAGCATTTT
>.|TRBV5-6|TRBJ2-2|.|16
CASSHSGQMNTGELFF
TGTGCCAGCAGCCACTCAGGGCAGATGAACACCGGGGAGCTGTTTTTT
>.|TRBV5-8|TRBJ1-6|.|15
CASSFRTGYNSPLHF
TGTGCCAGCAGCTTTAGGACGGGCTATAATTCACCCCTCCACTTT
>TRBD1|TRBV4-1|TRBJ2-7|.|14
CASSQEDREYEQYF
TGCGCCAGCAGCCAAGAGGACAGGGAGTACGAGCAGTACTTC
>.|TRBV19|TRBJ1-1|.|15
CASSIGEEGNTEAFF
TGTGCCAGTAGTATTGGGGAGGAAGGGAACACTGAAGCTTTCTTT
>.|TRBV7-6|TRBJ2-1|.|15
CASSLPRGSYNEQFF
TGTGCCAGCAGCTTACCCCGGGGGTCATACAATGAGCAGTTCTTC
>.|TRBV27|TRBJ2-1|.|15
CASSSRQARGHEQFF
TGTGCCAGCAGTTCCCGACAGGCGCGGGGTCATGAGCAGTTCTTC
>TRBD1|TRBV4-2|TRBJ1-5|.|14
CASSLGQNNQPQHF
TGTGCCAGCAGCCTGGGACAGAACAATCAGCCCCAGCATTTT
>.|TRBV9|TRBJ2-7|.|13
CASSSEGVEEQYF
TGTGCCAGCAGCTCAGAGGGGGTAGAGGAGCAGTACTTC
>.|TRBV18|TRBJ1-2|few|12
CASRQEGRGYTF
TGTGCCAGCCGACAGGAGGGACGTGGCTACACCTTC
>TRBD1|TRBV29-1|TRBJ1-2|.|15
CSVEGDRGLANGYTF
TGCAGCGTTGAAGGGGACAGGGGGCTCGCGAATGGCTACACCTTC
>.|TRBV7-2|TRBJ1-5|.|14
CASSLEGFNQPQHF
TGTGCCAGCAGCCTAGAGGGATTCAATCAGCCCCAGCATTTT
>.|TRBV29-1|TRBJ2-1|once|13
CSVEQGGNNEQFF
TGCAGCGTTGAACAGGGGGGGAACAATGAGCAGTTCTTC
>.|TRBV6-6|TRBJ1-1|.|14
CASSPAVLNTEAFF
TGTGCCAGCAGCCCAGCCGTTCTGAACACTGAAGCTTTCTTT
>.|TRBV6-6|TRBJ2-5|.|14
CASGSPGHEETQYF
TGTGCCAGCGGCTCCCCGGGACACGAAGAGACCCAGTACTTC
>TRBD1|TRBV30|TRBJ2-7|.|17
CAWSVKNRQGRRYEQYF
TGTGCCTGGAGCGTAAAAAACCGACAGGGGAGGAGGTACGAGCAGTACTTC
>TRBD1|TRBV12-3/TRBV12-4|TRBJ1-2|.|13
CASQNRGRYGYTF
TGTGCCAGCCAGAACAGGGGACGCTATGGCTACACCTTC